This TCR beta chain was recovered during a study of T cell responses to AZD1222 COVID-19 vaccine. Background on the study: Pooled samples include second doses given at about 4 or 12 weeks.

V was shortened by 6 bases and J by 4 bases, with 12 bases between the two germline ends. The CDR3 loop spans 13 amino acids. Per germline, CDR1 MNHEY and CDR2 SVGEGT. Here immunoSEQ multiplex PCR was the method, and the copy in TCRdb shows in-frame clones only, minus some. Seen here are about 130,000 clones, over 85% observed once, and the top ten hold under 2.5%. The clonotype was recovered from an adult in good health. The sequenced sample was peripheral blood, obtained on day 0 of AZD1222 vaccination. V and J are TRBV6-2 or TRBV6-3 and TRBJ1-1, with a tentative D call TRBD1 (6 bases). The CDR3 DNA is TGTGCCAGCAGCCTAAACAGGGCCACTGAAGCTTTCTTT. Translation gives CASSLNRATEAFF.